This T cell receptor beta chain was recovered during a study of cytomegalovirus exposure and HLA in healthy donors. Study summary: Membership in the Caucasian-associated ancestry cluster was found for 75% to 85% of roughly 360 genotyped donors.

With 60 Vbeta and 13 Jbeta primers, the PCR was carried out. The method was immunoSEQ multiplex PCR; TCRdb's version includes in-frame clones alone and lacks a portion of them. The sample table includes roughly 80,000 clones. The V end lost 1 base, the J end lost 7 bases, and 8 bases lay between the germline ends. This CDR3 is 13 amino acids long. CDR1 and CDR2 (germline): SGHKS, YYEKEE (reference sequence). The receptor was derived from a man in his fifties in good health and CMV-seropositive. The specimen sequenced was PBMCs. The chain has TRBV5-5 and TRBJ2-2, with D hard to call. The CDR3 is CASSLNGGGELFF. CDR3 bases: TGTGCCAGCAGCTTGAACGGTGGCGGGGAGCTGTTTTTT.